This T cell receptor beta chain came from a study of response to subunit inactivated influenza vaccine. Whole-study results and caveats: The authors proposed limited new T cell recruitment per seasonal influenza vaccination.

TCRdb reprocessed the RT-PCR reads with MiXCR, giving one entry per CDR3 protein. The top ten clones hold approximately 12% of a sample with a few hundred thousand distinct CDR3 sequences, approximately 9.9% of them seen once. On this clonotype: Its antigen is unknown.

CDR1 KGHDR and CDR2 SFDVKD come from the germline V gene. Trimming took off 6 bases at V and 5 bases at J, with 12 bases between the two ends. The CDR3 sequence is 13 residues long. The sequence came from a man aged 45-65 years who received an inactivated influenza vaccine. This specimen was PBMCs from blood, taken more than 35 days after vaccination. The rearrangement links TRBV24-1 to TRBJ1-1, with no clear D. The chain's CDR3 is CATSQNEVTEAFF. The CDR3 DNA reads as TGTGCCACCAGTCAGAACGAGGTAACTGAAGCTTTCTTT.